The clone carrying this T cell receptor beta chain was seen a handful of times. What it binds is unknown. This sample was included in a study of cytomegalovirus exposure and HLA in healthy donors. The PCR made use of 60 Vbeta and 13 Jbeta primers. Profiled with immunoSEQ multiplex PCR; TCRdb holds only in-frame clones, not every one. The sample lists roughly 130,000 clones, about 8.5% occurring once. Study results and limitations: Analyses of presence and absence presupposed an approximately uniform sequencing depth across donors.

V was pared by 5 bases and J by 2 bases, with 20 bases between. The V gene's germline CDR1 is SGHDT and CDR2 YYEEEE. The CDR3 runs 16 residues. The receptor comes from a man in his forties in good health and CMV-seronegative. This sequence joins TRBV5-6 and TRBJ2-7, with D maybe TRBD1 (5 bases). Sequenced: PBMCs. CDR3 DNA sequence: TGTGCCAGCAGGTATTGGGGCAGCGATCCACCCTACGAGCAGTACTTC. This sequence encodes CASRYWGSDPPYEQYF.